A single sample gave rise to the 30 T cell receptor beta chains below, sequenced in a study of identical twins. TCRdb reanalysed the 5' RACE reads using MiXCR and keeps one entry per CDR3 protein. The top ten hold around 12% of the sample, which has 350,000 to 450,000 distinct CDR3 sequences, under 20% seen once. The sequencing input was naive T cells sorted from blood. Receptors originate from a man aged 45-60 years in good health.

This clonotype came up many times. The rearrangement links TRBV27 to TRBJ2-1; TRBD2 matches 10 bases. This CDR3 is built from 16 residues. The germline gives CDR1 MNHEY, CDR2 SMNVEV (reference sequence). The junction had 6 bases not matched to a gene; V was cut back by 1 base and J by 6 bases. The CDR3 reads CASSLWSGRGGNEQFF. The CDR3 DNA sequence: TGTGCCAGCAGTTTATGGAGCGGGAGGGGTGGCAATGAGCAGTTCTTC.

This clonotype was seen many times. The chain has TRBV5-1 and TRBJ2-1, with TRBD2 matching over 7 bases. The CDR3 totals 15 residues. Germline loops: CDR1 SGHRS, CDR2 YFSETQ. J was trimmed by 7 bases and V by 4 bases; bases with no gene match: 11. In nucleotides, the CDR3 is TGCGCCAGCAGCCTTGGGGTCGGCGGGAGTAATGAGCAGTTCTTC. Translated, it gives CASSLGVGGSNEQFF.

The chain couples TRBV27 to TRBJ2-1, with 12 bases that match TRBD1. Germline CDR1 and CDR2: MNHEY and SMNVEV (reference sequence). With V trimmed by 1 base and J by 5 bases, 6 bases remained unmatched. The length of the CDR3 is 17 residues. This chain's CDR3 is CASSLLTGQGAHNEQFF. DNA for the CDR3: TGTGCCAGCAGTTTATTAACGGGACAGGGGGCCCACAATGAGCAGTTCTTC.

This clonotype was seen only a few times. This chain uses TRBV20-1 with TRBJ2-7, with D unclear. CDR1 is DFQATT and CDR2 is SNEGSKA in the germline V gene (reference sequence). V was shortened by 6 bases and J by 0 bases, with 12 bases between the two germline ends. The CDR3 runs 13 residues. Here the CDR3 reads CSASPRSSYEQYF. The DNA of the CDR3 is TGCAGTGCCAGTCCCCGGAGCTCCTACGAGCAGTACTTC.

This clonotype was detected a few times. The chain recombines TRBV10-2 with TRBJ2-3, with TRBD2 as a possible D gene (5 bases). V lost 2 bases and J 2 bases, leaving 11 bases between the germline ends. CDR1 and CDR2 (germline): WSHSY, SAAADI. This CDR3 has 15 residues. Here the CDR3 DNA reads TGCGCCAGCAGTGAGCCCGGACTCATCACAGATACGCAGTATTTT. This gives the protein CASSEPGLITDTQYF.

This clonotype appeared a few times. This sequence joins TRBV7-8 and TRBJ2-2, with D maybe TRBD2 (6 bases). The CDR3 covers 16 residues. V lost 5 bases and J lost 9, with 22 bases in between. Germline V lookup: CDR1 SGHVS, CDR2 FQNEAQ. The CDR3, as DNA: TGTGCCAGCAGCGATCCTAAGGCGGGGCCTCCGAGGGAGCTGTTTTTT. This gives the protein CASSDPKAGPPRELFF.

This clonotype was picked up a small number of times. V usage is TRBV7-2 and J usage is TRBJ1-5, with 9 nucleotides matching TRBD1. Trimming cost V 4 bases and J 1 base; bases outside gene matches: 2. Germline CDR1 is SGHTA and CDR2 is FQGNSA. This CDR3 comprises 15 residues. The CDR3 region has the DNA TGTGCCAGCAGCTCGACAGGGGGGAGCAATCAGCCCCAGCATTTT. It codes for CASSSTGGSNQPQHF.

The DNA of the CDR3 is TGCGCCAGCAGTACCGGACAGGGCTATAATTCACCCCTCCACTTT. As protein: CASSTGQGYNSPLHF. The V gene is TRBV10-2, the J gene TRBJ1-6, with TRBD1 matching over 8 bases. CDR3 length: 15 residues. J lost 3 bases, V lost 5 bases, and 3 bases had no gene match. The germline V gene encodes CDR1 WSHSY and CDR2 SAAADI.

Only a few counts were recorded for this clonotype. V is TRBV12-3 or TRBV12-4 and J is TRBJ1-5; D is perhaps TRBD1 (6 bases). The ends were cut back, 7 bases at V and 12 bases at J, with 13 bases in the middle. The CDR3 has 11 residues. CDR3 bases: TGTGCCAGCACCCGAGGGGGGCTCCAGCATTTT. This gives the protein CASTRGGLQHF.

This chain uses TRBV4-1 with TRBJ1-6, with 8 bases aligning to TRBD1. Germline CDR1 and CDR2: MGHRA and YSYEKL. The CDR3 contains 14 residues. The V and J ends lost 0 bases and 9 bases, in that order; junction bases with no gene match: 1. CDR3 nucleotides: TGCGCCAGCAGCCAAGAGACAGGGGTTTCACCCCTCCACTTT. Translated: CASSQETGVSPLHF.

The sample holds one count of this clonotype. The rearrangement uses TRBV20-1 and TRBJ1-2; the D gene is possibly TRBD1 (6 bases). CDR3 size: 12 residues. V was cut by 0 bases and J by 8 bases, with 10 bases left in between. Germline-derived CDR1 and CDR2 are DFQATT and SNEGSKA (reference sequence). CDR3 nucleotides: TGCAGTGCTAGAGATTCAGGGGTAGGCTACACCTTC. It codes for CSARDSGVGYTF.

This clonotype came up many times. The chain is built from TRBV29-1 and TRBJ1-1; perhaps TRBD1 as D (6 bases). CDR1 SQVTM and CDR2 ANQGSEA come from the germline V gene. The length of the CDR3 is 13 residues. V was clipped by 3 bases and J by 4 bases, with 12 bases between them. The CDR3 DNA is TGCAGCGTTGACAGGGGCAGCAGCACTGAAGCTTTCTTT. It is translated as CSVDRGSSTEAFF.

The genes are TRBV4-1 and TRBJ2-7; TRBD2 aligns across 12 bases. The CDR3 is 15 residues long. Unmatched junction bases numbered 4, after V lost 1 base and J lost 6 bases. Germline CDR1 is MGHRA and CDR2 is YSYEKL. CDR3 sequence reads: CASSQGTSGVFEQYF. As DNA, the CDR3 is TGCGCCAGCAGCCAAGGGACTAGCGGGGTTTTCGAGCAGTACTTC.

V is TRBV18 and J is TRBJ1-4; TRBD1 matches at 7 bases. CDR3 length equals 15 residues. The germline gives CDR1 KGHSH, CDR2 LQKENI. V shed 5 bases, J shed 8 bases, and the junction held 11 bases outside the gene matches. CDR3 amino acids: CASSSQGQFGEKLFF. For the CDR3, the DNA is TGTGCCAGCTCATCACAGGGACAGTTCGGGGAAAAACTGTTTTTT.

This clonotype has at least ten counts. This chain links TRBV11-2 with TRBJ1-1, with D perhaps TRBD1 (6 bases). The CDR3 is 15 residues long. Trimming took off 3 bases at V and 6 bases at J, with 17 bases between the two ends. Germline lookup yields CDR1 SGHAT and CDR2 FQNNGV. The CDR3 reads CASSLYRDEISEAFF. The CDR3 DNA reads TGTGCCAGCAGCTTGTACAGGGACGAGATCTCTGAAGCTTTCTTT.

This clonotype was counted ten times or more. The rearrangement joins TRBV4-3 to TRBJ2-5; D is unresolved. V was pared by 0 bases and J by 5 bases, with 13 bases between. The germline V gene encodes CDR1 LGHNA and CDR2 YSLEER. The CDR3 extends over 15 amino acids. The CDR3 sequence is CASSQDIIRPETQYF. The CDR3 coding sequence is TGCGCCAGCAGCCAAGATATCATCCGTCCGGAGACCCAGTACTTC.

Only a few counts were recorded for this clonotype. This chain connects TRBV27 to TRBJ2-5; the D gene is possibly TRBD2 (5 bases). Per germline, CDR1 MNHEY and CDR2 SMNVEV (reference sequence). With 5 bases removed from V and 5 bases from J, the gap between germline ends came to 18 bases. The CDR3 sequence is 15 residues long. The CDR3 loop reads CASSPYGGPMETQYF. The CDR3 DNA reads as TGTGCCAGCAGTCCCTATGGAGGACCCATGGAGACCCAGTACTTC.

This clonotype has just a few counts. The chain recombines TRBV7-9 with TRBJ2-2; 14 positions agree with TRBD2. The CDR3 covers 16 residues. CDR1 and CDR2 (germline): SEHNR, FQNEAQ (reference sequence). Trimming at V came to 5 bases and at J to 2 bases, leaving 1 base not matched to a gene. The CDR3, as DNA: TGTGCCAGCAGCGGGACTAGCGGGGGAAACACCGGGGAGCTGTTTTTT. Translation gives CASSGTSGGNTGELFF.

The chain combines TRBV7-9 with TRBJ1-4; TRBD1 matches at 7 bases. The trim removed 7 bases at V and 3 bases at J, leaving 5 bases unmatched. CDR3 length: 14 amino acids. The germline CDR1 and CDR2 sequences are SEHNR and FQNEAQ (reference sequence). For the CDR3, the DNA is TGTGCCAGCACCTCGACAGGGCCTAATGAAAAACTGTTTTTT. Amino acid sequence: CASTSTGPNEKLFF.

The chain joins TRBV7-2 to TRBJ1-1, with 7 bases that match TRBD1. V shed 5 bases and J 2 bases; nucleotides not matched to a gene: 8. Germline lookup yields CDR1 SGHTA and CDR2 FQGNSA. The CDR3 contains 15 residues. CDR3 DNA sequence: TGTGCCAGCAGCCGGGGCAGGGGGGGTAACACTGAAGCTTTCTTT. Translating gives CASSRGRGGNTEAFF. Together with reference TRBV7-2 and TRBJ1-1, the CDR3 gives the full variable domain: GAGVSQSPSNKVTEKGKDVELRCDPISGHTALYWYRQSLGQGLEFLIYFQGNSAPDKSGLPSDRFSAERTGGSVSTLTIQRTQQEDSAVYLCASSRGRGGNTEAFFGQGTRLTVV.

The chain joins TRBV5-8 to TRBJ2-3, with a possible D match to TRBD2 (5 bases). Germline lookup yields CDR1 SGHTS and CDR2 YDEGEE. The CDR3 totals 14 residues. V gave up 4 bases and J gave up 3 bases, with 12 bases separating them. CDR3 in amino acids: CASSPSGFTDTQYF. CDR3 DNA sequence: TGTGCCAGCAGCCCCTCGGGGTTTACAGATACGCAGTATTTT. The complete variable domain, with remaining parts taken from reference TRBV5-8 and TRBJ2-3, reads EAGVTQSPTHLIKTRGQQATLRCSPISGHTSVYWYQQALGLGLQFLLWYDEGEERNRGNFPPRFSGRQFPNYSSELNVNALELEDSALYLCASSPSGFTDTQYFGPGTRLTVL.

The gene calls are TRBV19 and TRBJ2-1; no clear D. CDR3 size: 14 residues. V shed 1 base and J shed 8 bases, with 12 bases lying between them. Germline CDR1 reads LNHDA; CDR2 reads SQIVND (reference sequence). The CDR3 sequence is CASSIAEGWDEQFF. The CDR3, as DNA: TGTGCCAGTAGTATAGCCGAAGGGTGGGATGAGCAGTTCTTC.

This clonotype was found many times. The genes are TRBV20-1 and TRBJ2-5, with TRBD2 matching over 8 bases. With V trimmed by 1 base and J by 2 bases, 9 bases remained unmatched. This CDR3 is built from 16 residues. Germline CDR1 is DFQATT and CDR2 is SNEGSKA (reference sequence). The CDR3 bases are TGCAGTGCTAGAGGATGGGTAGCGGGAATTCAAGAGACCCAGTACTTC. Protein sequence: CSARGWVAGIQETQYF.

This clonotype was counted between two and nine times. The chain recombines TRBV9 with TRBJ1-3; 9 positions agree with TRBD1. CDR3 length equals 15 residues. Germline-derived CDR1 and CDR2 are SGDLS and YYNGEE. V lost 2 bases and J lost 7; bases outside the gene matches: 7. In nucleotides, the CDR3 is TGTGCCAGCAGCGTCGGACAGGGGATTTCTAACACCATATATTTT. Amino acid sequence: CASSVGQGISNTIYF.

The chain carries TRBV10-3 and TRBJ2-2; 8 bases agree with TRBD1. The trim removed 6 bases at V and 3 bases at J, leaving 6 bases unmatched. This CDR3 region has 15 residues. Germline lookup yields CDR1 ENHRY and CDR2 SYGVKD. The CDR3 DNA sequence: TGTGCCATCAGCGGACAGGGATCATACACCGGGGAGCTGTTTTTT. Its translation: CAISGQGSYTGELFF.

This clonotype appeared a few times. V and J are TRBV15 and TRBJ1-6; TRBD1 is a possible D gene (6 bases). The CDR3 is made up of 16 amino acids. The germline V and J ends were trimmed by 0 bases and 7 bases, with 13 bases remaining between them. Germline CDR1 reads LNHNV; CDR2 reads YYDKDF (reference sequence). DNA for the CDR3: TGTGCCACCAGCAGAGATCGGCCAGGGGTAAATTCACCCCTCCACTTT. Protein sequence: CATSRDRPGVNSPLHF. Drawing the rest from reference TRBV15 and TRBJ1-6, the complete variable domain is DAMVIQNPRYQVTQFGKPVTLSCSQTLNHNVMYWYQQKSSQAPKLLFHYYDKDFNNEADTPDNFQSRRPNTSFCFLDIRSPGLGDTAMYLCATSRDRPGVNSPLHFGNGTRLTVT.

In this sample, this clonotype turned up a few times. The V and J genes are TRBV20-1 and TRBJ1-2; D might be TRBD1 (5 bases). Trimming removed 5 bases at V and 4 bases at J, with 20 bases between. The germline V gene has CDR1 DFQATT and CDR2 SNEGSKA (reference sequence). This CDR3 has 15 residues. This CDR3 reads CSARTGGRGLYGYTF. CDR3 DNA sequence: TGCAGTGCTCGGACTGGGGGTCGCGGGCTCTATGGCTACACCTTC.

The chain links TRBV5-1 to TRBJ1-1; the D gene is possibly TRBD1 (6 bases). The length of the CDR3 is 16 residues. CDR1 and CDR2 (germline): SGHRS, YFSETQ. Trimming pared 3 bases from V and 3 bases from J, leaving 18 bases between. The CDR3 reads CASSSTGSRVDTEAFF. As DNA, the CDR3 is TGCGCCAGCAGCTCGACAGGTTCCCGAGTGGACACTGAAGCTTTCTTT.

The chain uses TRBV30 and TRBJ1-3; D not resolved. The germline V and J ends were trimmed by 4 bases and 2 bases, with 9 bases remaining between them. This CDR3 spans 13 amino acids. Germline lookup yields CDR1 GTSNPN and CDR2 SVGIG (reference sequence). The DNA for the CDR3 is TGTGCCTGGAATGGCTTAACTGGAAACACCATATATTTT. Protein sequence: CAWNGLTGNTIYF.

The sample holds many counts of this clonotype. The V and J genes are TRBV12-3 or TRBV12-4 and TRBJ2-2, with D unresolved. The CDR3 covers 12 residues. V was shortened by 6 bases and J by 6 bases, with 8 bases between the two germline ends. The DNA for the CDR3 is TGTGCCAGCAGGTCCCTCGCCGGGGAGCTGTTTTTT. Translation: CASRSLAGELFF.